This T cell receptor beta chain stems from a study of control samples from healthy donors and cancer patients. TCRdb's copy holds only in-frame clones and misses some; the assay was immunoSEQ multiplex PCR. The sample includes around 200,000 clones, approximately 95% of them seen just once. CDR1 is KGHSH, CDR2 LQKENI, per germline. The length of the CDR3 is 15 residues. With 1 base clipped from V and 4 bases from J, the junction kept 3 bases outside the gene matches. The genes are TRBV18 and TRBJ2-3, with TRBD1 matching over 9 bases. Material for sequencing was blood. The source is a young man in good health. The CDR3 nucleotides read TGTGCCAGCTCACCACTCCGACAGGGGGCAGATACGCAGTATTTT. Its protein product is CASSPLRQGADTQYF. The whole variable domain, remainder taken from reference TRBV18 and TRBJ2-3, is NAGVMQNPRHLVRRRGQEARLRCSPMKGHSHVYWYRQLPEEGLKFMVYLQKENIIDESGMPKERFSAEFPKEGPSILRIQQVVRGDSAAYFCASSPLRQGADTQYFGPGTRLTVL.